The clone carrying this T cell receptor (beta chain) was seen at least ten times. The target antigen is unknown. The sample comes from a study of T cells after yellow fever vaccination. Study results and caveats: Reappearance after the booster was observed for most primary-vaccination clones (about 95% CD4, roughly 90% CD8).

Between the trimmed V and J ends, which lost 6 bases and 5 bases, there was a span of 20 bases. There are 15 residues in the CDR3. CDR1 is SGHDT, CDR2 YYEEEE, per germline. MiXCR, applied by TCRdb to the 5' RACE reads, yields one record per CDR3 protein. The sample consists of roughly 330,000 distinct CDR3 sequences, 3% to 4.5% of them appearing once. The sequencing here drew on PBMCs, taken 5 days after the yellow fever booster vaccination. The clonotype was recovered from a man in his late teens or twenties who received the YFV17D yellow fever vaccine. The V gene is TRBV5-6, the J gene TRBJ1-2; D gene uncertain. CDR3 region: CASIARTAWGYGYTF. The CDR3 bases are TGTGCCAGCATCGCGAGGACGGCCTGGGGTTATGGCTACACCTTC.